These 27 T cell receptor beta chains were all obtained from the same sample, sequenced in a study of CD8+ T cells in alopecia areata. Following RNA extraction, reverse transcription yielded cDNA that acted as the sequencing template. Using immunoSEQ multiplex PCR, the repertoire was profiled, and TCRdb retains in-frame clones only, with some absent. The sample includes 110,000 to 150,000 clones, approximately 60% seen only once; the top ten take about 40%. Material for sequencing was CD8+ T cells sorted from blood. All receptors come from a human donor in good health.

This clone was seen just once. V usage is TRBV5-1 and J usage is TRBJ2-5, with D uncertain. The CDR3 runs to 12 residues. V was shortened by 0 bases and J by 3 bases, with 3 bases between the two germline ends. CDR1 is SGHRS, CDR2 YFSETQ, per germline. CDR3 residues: CASSLGKETQYF. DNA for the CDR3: TGCGCCAGCAGCTTGGGCAAAGAGACCCAGTACTTC.

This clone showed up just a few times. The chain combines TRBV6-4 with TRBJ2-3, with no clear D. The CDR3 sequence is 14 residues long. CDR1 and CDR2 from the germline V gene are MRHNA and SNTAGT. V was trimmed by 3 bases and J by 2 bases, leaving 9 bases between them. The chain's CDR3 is CASSESQTTDTQYF. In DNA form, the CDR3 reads TGTGCCAGCAGTGAATCTCAAACCACAGATACGCAGTATTTT.

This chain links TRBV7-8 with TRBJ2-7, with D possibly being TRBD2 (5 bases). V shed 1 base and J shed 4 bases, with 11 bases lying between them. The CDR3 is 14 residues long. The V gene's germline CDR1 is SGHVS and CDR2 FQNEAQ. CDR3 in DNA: TGTGCCAGCAGCTTAGTTAATAGCGCTTACGAGCAGTACTTC. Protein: CASSLVNSAYEQYF. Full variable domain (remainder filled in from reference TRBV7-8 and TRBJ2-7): GAGVSQSPRYKVAKRGQDVALRCDPISGHVSLFWYQQALGQGPEFLTYFQNEAQLDKSGLPSDRFFAERPEGSVSTLKIQRTQQEDSAVYLCASSLVNSAYEQYFGPGTRLTVT.

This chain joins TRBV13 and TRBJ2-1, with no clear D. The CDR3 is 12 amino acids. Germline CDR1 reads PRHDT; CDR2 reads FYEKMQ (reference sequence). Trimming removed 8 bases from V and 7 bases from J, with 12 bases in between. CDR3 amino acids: CASGLGRNEQFF. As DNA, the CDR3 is TGTGCCAGCGGGCTTGGTCGTAATGAGCAGTTCTTC.

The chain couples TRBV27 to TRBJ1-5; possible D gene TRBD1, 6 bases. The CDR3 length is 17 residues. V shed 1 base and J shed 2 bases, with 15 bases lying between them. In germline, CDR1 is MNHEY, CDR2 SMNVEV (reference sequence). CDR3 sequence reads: CASSLYGDISGNQPQHF. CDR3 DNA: TGTGCCAGCAGTTTATACGGGGACATTTCTGGCAATCAGCCCCAGCATTTT.

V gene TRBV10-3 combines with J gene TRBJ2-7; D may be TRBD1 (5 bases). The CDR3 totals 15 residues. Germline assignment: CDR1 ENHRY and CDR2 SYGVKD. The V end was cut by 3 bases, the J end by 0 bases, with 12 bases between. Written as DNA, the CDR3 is TGTGCCATCAGTGACTACAAGACAGCCTCCTACGAGCAGTACTTC. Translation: CAISDYKTASYEQYF.

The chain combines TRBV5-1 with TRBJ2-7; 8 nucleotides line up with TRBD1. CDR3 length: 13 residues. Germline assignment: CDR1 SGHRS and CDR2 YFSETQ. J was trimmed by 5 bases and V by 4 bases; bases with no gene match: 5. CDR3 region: CASSKTGADEQYF. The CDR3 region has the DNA TGCGCCAGCAGCAAGACAGGGGCGGACGAGCAGTACTTC.

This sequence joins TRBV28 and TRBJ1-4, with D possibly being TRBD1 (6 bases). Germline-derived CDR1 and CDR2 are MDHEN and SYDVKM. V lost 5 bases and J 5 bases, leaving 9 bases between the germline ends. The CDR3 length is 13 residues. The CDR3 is CASSQGTNEKLFF. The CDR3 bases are TGTGCCAGCAGTCAGGGGACGAATGAAAAACTGTTTTTT.

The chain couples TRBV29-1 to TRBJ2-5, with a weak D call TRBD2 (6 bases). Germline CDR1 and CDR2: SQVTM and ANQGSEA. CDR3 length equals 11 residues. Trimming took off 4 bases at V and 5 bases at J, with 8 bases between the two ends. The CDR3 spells CSVGGGETQYF. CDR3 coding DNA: TGCAGCGTTGGAGGAGGGGAGACCCAGTACTTC. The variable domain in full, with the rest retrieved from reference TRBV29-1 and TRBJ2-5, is SAVISQKPSRDICQRGTSLTIQCQVDSQVTMMFWYRQQPGQSLTLIATANQGSEATYESGFVIDKFPISRPNLTFSTLTVSNMSPEDSSIYLCSVGGGETQYFGPGTRLLVL.

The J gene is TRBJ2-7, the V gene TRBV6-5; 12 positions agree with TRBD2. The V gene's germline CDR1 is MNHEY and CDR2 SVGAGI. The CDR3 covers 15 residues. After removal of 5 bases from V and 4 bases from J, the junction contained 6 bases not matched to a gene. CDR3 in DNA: TGTGCCAGCAGTGTAAGACTAGCGGGAGCTTACGAGCAGTACTTC. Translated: CASSVRLAGAYEQYF.

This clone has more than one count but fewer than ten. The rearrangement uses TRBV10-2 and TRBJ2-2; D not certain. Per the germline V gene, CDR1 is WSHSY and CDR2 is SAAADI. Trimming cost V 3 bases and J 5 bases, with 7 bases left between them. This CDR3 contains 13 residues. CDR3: CASSDYRTGELFF. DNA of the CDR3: TGCGCCAGCAGTGACTACAGAACCGGGGAGCTGTTTTTT.

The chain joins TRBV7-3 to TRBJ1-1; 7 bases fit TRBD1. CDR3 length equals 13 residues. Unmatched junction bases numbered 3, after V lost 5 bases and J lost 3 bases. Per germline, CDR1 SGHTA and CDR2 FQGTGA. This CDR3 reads CASSTTGDTEAFF. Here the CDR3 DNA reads TGTGCCAGCAGCACCACAGGGGACACTGAAGCTTTCTTT.

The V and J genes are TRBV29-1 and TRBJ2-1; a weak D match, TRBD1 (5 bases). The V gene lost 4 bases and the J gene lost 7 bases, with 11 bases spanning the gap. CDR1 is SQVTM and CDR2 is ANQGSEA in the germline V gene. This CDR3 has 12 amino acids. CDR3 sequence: CSVGQGVNEQFF. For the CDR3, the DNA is TGCAGCGTTGGGCAGGGCGTGAATGAGCAGTTCTTC.

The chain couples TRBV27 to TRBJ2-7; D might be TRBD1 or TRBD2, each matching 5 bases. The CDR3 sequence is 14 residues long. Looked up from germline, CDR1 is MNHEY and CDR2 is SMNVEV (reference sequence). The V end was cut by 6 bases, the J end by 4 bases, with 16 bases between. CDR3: CASRPGTTLYEQYF. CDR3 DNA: TGTGCCAGCAGGCCAGGGACCACTCTGTACGAGCAGTACTTC.

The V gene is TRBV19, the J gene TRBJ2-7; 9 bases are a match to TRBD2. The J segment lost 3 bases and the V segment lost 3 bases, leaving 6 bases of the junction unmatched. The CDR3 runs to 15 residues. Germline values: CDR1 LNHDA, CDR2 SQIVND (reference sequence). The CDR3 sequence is CASSMVAGVVYEQYF. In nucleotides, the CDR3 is TGTGCCAGTAGTATGGTAGCGGGAGTGGTCTACGAGCAGTACTTC. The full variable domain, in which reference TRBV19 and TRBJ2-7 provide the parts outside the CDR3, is DGGITQSPKYLFRKEGQNVTLSCEQNLNHDAMYWYRQDPGQGLRLIYYSQIVNDFQKGDIAEGYSVSREKKESFPLTVTSAQKNPTAFYLCASSMVAGVVYEQYFGPGTRLTVT.

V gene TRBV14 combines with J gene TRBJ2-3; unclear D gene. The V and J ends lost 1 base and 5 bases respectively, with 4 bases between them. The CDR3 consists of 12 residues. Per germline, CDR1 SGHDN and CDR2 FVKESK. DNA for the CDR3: TGTGCCAGCAGCCAAGTCGGAGATACGCAGTATTTT. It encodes CASSQVGDTQYF.

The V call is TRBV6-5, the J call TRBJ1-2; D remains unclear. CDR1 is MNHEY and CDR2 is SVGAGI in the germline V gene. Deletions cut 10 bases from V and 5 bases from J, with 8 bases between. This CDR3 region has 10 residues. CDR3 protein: CATRLYGYTF. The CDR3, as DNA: TGTGCCACCCGCCTTTATGGCTACACCTTC.

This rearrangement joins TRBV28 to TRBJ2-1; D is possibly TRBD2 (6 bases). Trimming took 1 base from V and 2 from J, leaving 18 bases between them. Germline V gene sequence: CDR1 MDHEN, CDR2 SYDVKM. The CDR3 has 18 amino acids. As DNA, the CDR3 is TGTGCCAGCAGTTTATTGCTAGGAGGAGGGGTACCCTACAATGAGCAGTTCTTC. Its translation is CASSLLLGGGVPYNEQFF.

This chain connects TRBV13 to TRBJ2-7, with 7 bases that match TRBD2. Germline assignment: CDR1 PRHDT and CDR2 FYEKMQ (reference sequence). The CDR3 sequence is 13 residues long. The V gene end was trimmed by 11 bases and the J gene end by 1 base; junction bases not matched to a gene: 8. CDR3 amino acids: CASVERGSYEQYF. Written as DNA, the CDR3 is TGTGCCTCGGTTGAGCGGGGTTCCTACGAGCAGTACTTC.

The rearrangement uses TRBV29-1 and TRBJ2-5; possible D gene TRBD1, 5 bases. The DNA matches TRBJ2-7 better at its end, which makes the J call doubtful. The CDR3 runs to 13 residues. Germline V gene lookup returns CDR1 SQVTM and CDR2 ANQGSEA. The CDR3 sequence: CSVEPQGGHEQYF. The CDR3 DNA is TGCAGCGTTGAGCCGCAGGGTGGTCACGAGCAGTACTTC.

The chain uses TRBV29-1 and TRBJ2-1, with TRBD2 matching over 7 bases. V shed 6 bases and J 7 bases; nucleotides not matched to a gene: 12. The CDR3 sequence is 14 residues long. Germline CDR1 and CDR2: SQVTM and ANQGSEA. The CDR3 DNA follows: TGCAGCGTAGATACAGCGGGATCAGGTAATGAGCAGTTCTTC. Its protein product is CSVDTAGSGNEQFF.

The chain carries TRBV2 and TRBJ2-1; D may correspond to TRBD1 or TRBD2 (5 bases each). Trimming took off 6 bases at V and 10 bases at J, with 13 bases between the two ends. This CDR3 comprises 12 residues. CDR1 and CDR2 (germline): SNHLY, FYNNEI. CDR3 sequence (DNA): TGTGCCAGCAGCCCTGGGGGAGCGGAGCAGTTCTTC. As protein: CASSPGGAEQFF.

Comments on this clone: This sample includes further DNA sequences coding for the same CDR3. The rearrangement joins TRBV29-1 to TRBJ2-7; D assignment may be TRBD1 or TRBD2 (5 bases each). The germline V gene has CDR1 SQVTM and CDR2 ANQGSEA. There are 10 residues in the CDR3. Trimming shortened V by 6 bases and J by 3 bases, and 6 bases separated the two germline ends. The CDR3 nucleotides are TGCAGCGTGGGGGACTACGAGCAGTACTTC. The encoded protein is CSVGDYEQYF.

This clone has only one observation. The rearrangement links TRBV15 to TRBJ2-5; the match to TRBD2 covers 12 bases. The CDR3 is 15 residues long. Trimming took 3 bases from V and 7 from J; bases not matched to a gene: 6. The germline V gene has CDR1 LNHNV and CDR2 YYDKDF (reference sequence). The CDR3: CATSSGTSGLPTQYF. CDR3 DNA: TGTGCCACCAGCAGCGGGACTAGCGGGCTACCGACCCAGTACTTC.

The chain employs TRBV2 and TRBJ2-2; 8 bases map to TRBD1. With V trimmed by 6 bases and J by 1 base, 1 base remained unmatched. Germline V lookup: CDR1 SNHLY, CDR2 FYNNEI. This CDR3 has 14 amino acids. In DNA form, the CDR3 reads TGTGCCAGCAGCAGGGGGCGGAACACCGGGGAGCTGTTTTTT. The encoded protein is CASSRGRNTGELFF.

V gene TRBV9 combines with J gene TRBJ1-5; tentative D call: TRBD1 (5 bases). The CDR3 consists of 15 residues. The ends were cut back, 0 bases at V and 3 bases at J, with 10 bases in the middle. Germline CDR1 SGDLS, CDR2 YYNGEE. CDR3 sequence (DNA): TGTGCCAGCAGCGTAGGACCGGGGCTCAATCAGCCCCAGCATTTT. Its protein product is CASSVGPGLNQPQHF. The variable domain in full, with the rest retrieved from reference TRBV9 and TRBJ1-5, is DSGVTQTPKHLITATGQRVTLRCSPRSGDLSVYWYQQSLDQGLQFLIQYYNGEERAKGNILERFSAQQFPDLHSELNLSSLELGDSALYFCASSVGPGLNQPQHFGDGTRLSIL.

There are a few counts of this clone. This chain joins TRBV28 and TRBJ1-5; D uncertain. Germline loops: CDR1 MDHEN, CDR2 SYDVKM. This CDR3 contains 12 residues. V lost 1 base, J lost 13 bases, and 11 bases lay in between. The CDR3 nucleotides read TGTGCCAGCAGTTTATTTGGGATGAATCAGCATTTT. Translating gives CASSLFGMNQHF.